The rows below give T cell receptor beta chains drawn from one sample of a study of T-cell memory formation after mild COVID-19. One entry per CDR3 protein, called by TCRdb with MiXCR from the 5' RACE reads. Of 350,000 to 450,000 distinct CDR3 sequences listed, 24% are singletons. Specimen: PBMCs or a T cell subset sorted from them (not recorded which). The receptors originated from an adult woman who had mild COVID-19 (a few samples of this study predate the infection). Cell type and time point are not known. The CDR3 runs from the conserved cysteine through the conserved F or W. A D gene is named only where the DNA matches it firmly. Rows may omit the clone size; those that give it use once, few, many or a size class.

abundance	v_gene	d_gene	j_gene	CDR3nt	CDR3aa
few	TRBV7-2	.	TRBJ2-5	TGTGCCAGCAGCTTTGCAGGGGAAAACCAGTACTTC	CASSFAGENQYF
.	TRBV11-2	.	TRBJ2-1	TGTGCCAGCAGCGCAGGGACTTCAGAGGAGCAGTTCTTC	CASSAGTSEEQFF
.	TRBV10-3	TRBD1	TRBJ1-2	TGTGCCATCAGAGGGACAGGGAGTGGCTACACCTTC	CAIRGTGSGYTF
few	TRBV5-1	TRBD1	TRBJ1-5	TGCGCCAGCAGCGACGAACCCCAGGGGGACGGTGGGGACAATCAGCCCCAGCATTTT	CASSDEPQGDGGDNQPQHF
.	TRBV6-5	.	TRBJ1-1	TGTGCCAGCATAGCAGACAGAAACACTGAAGCTTTCTTT	CASIADRNTEAFF
.	TRBV2	TRBD1	TRBJ2-4	TGTGCCAGCAGCCGGACAGGGCAGGGAAACATTCAGTACTTC	CASSRTGQGNIQYF
.	TRBV2	.	TRBJ1-1	TGTGCCAGCAGGGCCAGCCTAAACACTGAAGCTTTCTTT	CASRASLNTEAFF
few	TRBV19	.	TRBJ1-5	TGTGCCAGCGCCACGGAGCCCGGGCCCCAGCATTTT	CASATEPGPQHF
few	TRBV6-1	.	TRBJ2-5	TGTGCCAGCAGTAGGCCGAAGCTTGCGGAAGAGACCCAGTACTTC	CASSRPKLAEETQYF
few	TRBV12-5	.	TRBJ1-1	TGTGCTAGTGGTTTGGAGGTAGGCACTGAAGCTTTCTTT	CASGLEVGTEAFF
.	TRBV5-1	.	TRBJ2-3	TGCGCCAGCAGCACGGGGGCCGGCACAGATACGCAGTATTTT	CASSTGAGTDTQYF
once	TRBV12-5	.	TRBJ1-1	TGTGCTAGTGGTTTGACGGTTGGGCAGTTGAACACTGAAGCTTTCTTT	CASGLTVGQLNTEAFF
.	TRBV19	.	TRBJ1-5	TGTGCCAGTAGTATGAGATATGTTAAACAACAGCCCCAGCATTTT	CASSMRYVKQQPQHF
.	TRBV12-3/TRBV12-4	.	TRBJ1-1	TGTGCCAGCAGACCGACAGCGAACACTGAAGCTTTCTTT	CASRPTANTEAFF
few	TRBV4-2	.	TRBJ2-1	TGTGCCAGCAGCCCCGCCCGACAGGTCGATGAGCAGTTCTTC	CASSPARQVDEQFF
few	TRBV29-1	.	TRBJ1-4	TGCAGCGGATGGGACTCGGGTGAAAAACTGTTTTTT	CSGWDSGEKLFF
.	TRBV20-1	TRBD1	TRBJ1-2	TGCAGTGCTAGACCGGGACAGGGGTTAGTTGGCTACACCTTC	CSARPGQGLVGYTF
.	TRBV19	.	TRBJ1-1	TGTGCCAGTAGTACCCGGAGGGGTGCTAACACTGAAGCTTTCTTT	CASSTRRGANTEAFF
few	TRBV20-1	TRBD2	TRBJ2-3	TGCAGTGCTGAAGCTAGCGGGAGGGCGATAGATACGCAGTATTTT	CSAEASGRAIDTQYF
.	TRBV24-1	TRBD1	TRBJ1-1	TGTGCCACCAGTGATTCAGGGGGCTGGACTGGAGCTTTCTTT	CATSDSGGWTGAFF
few	TRBV5-4	.	TRBJ2-7	TGTGCCAGCAGACAGTACAGGGAGCCTACCTACGAGCAGTACTTC	CASRQYREPTYEQYF
.	TRBV12-3/TRBV12-4	.	TRBJ2-1	TGTGCCAGCAGTTTTTTTGGGCTAGCCGATGAGCAGTTCTTC	CASSFFGLADEQFF
.	TRBV5-6	.	TRBJ2-3	TGTGCCAGCAACCGTAGAGGGTCCGGACGAACAGATACGCAGTATTTT	CASNRRGSGRTDTQYF
.	TRBV15	.	TRBJ2-5	TGTGCCACCAGCAGAGATTACCTCAGGACCCAGTACTTC	CATSRDYLRTQYF
.	TRBV5-4	TRBD2	TRBJ2-2	TGTGCCAGCAGCTTGGGCGGTAGCGGGGGAGTCCTTACCGGGGAGCTGTTTTTT	CASSLGGSGGVLTGELFF
.	TRBV19	TRBD1	TRBJ2-7	TGTGCCAGTAGTCCACGGGACAGGGGCTCTCTCGAGCAGTACTTC	CASSPRDRGSLEQYF
.	TRBV7-4	TRBD2	TRBJ2-7	TGTGCCAGCAGCTTAAGGCCGGTGGAACTAGCGGGCGAGCAGTACTTC	CASSLRPVELAGEQYF
few	TRBV10-3	TRBD2	TRBJ2-5	TGTGCCATCAGTGAAACTAGCGGGGGCCAAGAGACCCAGTACTTC	CAISETSGGQETQYF
few	TRBV15	.	TRBJ2-1	TGTGCCACCAGCACCCAGTCTAGCGCCAACAATGAGCAGTTCTTC	CATSTQSSANNEQFF
.	TRBV7-2	TRBD1	TRBJ2-6	TGTGCCAGCAGCTCCACGACCTTTAACAGGGGACCTGGGGCCAACGTCCTGACTTTC	CASSSTTFNRGPGANVLTF
.	TRBV7-6	TRBD2	TRBJ2-5	TGTGCCAGCAGCCCGGGTAGCGGGAAGGGTCAAGAGACCCAGTACTTC	CASSPGSGKGQETQYF
.	TRBV3-1	TRBD1	TRBJ1-2	TGTGCCAGCAGCCGGGGACAGATGTCTAACTATGGCTACACCTTC	CASSRGQMSNYGYTF
few	TRBV6-5	.	TRBJ1-4	TGTGCCAGCAAGGGGCCAGGGATTAATGAAAAACTGTTTTTT	CASKGPGINEKLFF
.	TRBV30	.	TRBJ1-2	TGTGCCTGGGTTCGTCTTAAGGGCAGCGAAAGCCCAATTAACTATGGCTACACCTTC	CAWVRLKGSESPINYGYTF
many	TRBV24-1	TRBD2	TRBJ2-3	TGTGCCACCAGTGATCCCGGGACCAGCGGGGCAGATACGCAGTATTTT	CATSDPGTSGADTQYF
.	TRBV27	.	TRBJ2-7	TGTGCCAGCTCCTCAAGCAGTCGGGAGCAGTACTTC	CASSSSSREQYF
many	TRBV12-3/TRBV12-4	.	TRBJ1-3	TGTGCCAGCAGTTTTAGCTCTGGAAACACCATATATTTT	CASSFSSGNTIYF
.	TRBV12-3/TRBV12-4	.	TRBJ2-6	TGTGCCAGCAGTTTTGAGGGGACGGCTTCTGGAGCCAACGTCCTGACTTTC	CASSFEGTASGANVLTF
.	TRBV12-3/TRBV12-4	.	TRBJ2-1	TGTGCCAGCAGTTTCTCCAGCGGTAAAAACAATGAGCAGTTCTTC	CASSFSSGKNNEQFF
.	TRBV25-1	TRBD2	TRBJ2-3	TGTGCCAGCAGTGGAATTTTAGCGGGAGAAGCAGATACGCAGTATTTT	CASSGILAGEADTQYF
.	TRBV5-1	TRBD2	TRBJ2-7	TGCGCCAGCAGCTTAAAGAACGGAGCGGGGGCCTACGAGCAGTACTTC	CASSLKNGAGAYEQYF
many	TRBV12-3/TRBV12-4	.	TRBJ2-2	TGTGCCAGCAGCTCGGGACCGAACACCGGGGAGCTGTTTTTT	CASSSGPNTGELFF
.	TRBV7-2	.	TRBJ2-2	TGTGCCAGCCGGCCGCGGAGGGTAGGCACCGGGGAGCTGTTTTTT	CASRPRRVGTGELFF
.	TRBV6-5	.	TRBJ1-1	TGTGCCAGCAGAAGTTTGAACACTGAAGCTTTCTTT	CASRSLNTEAFF
.	TRBV19	.	TRBJ2-7	TGTGCCAGTAGTCTCACCGGGACTGATTCCTACGAGCAGTACTTC	CASSLTGTDSYEQYF
many	TRBV13	TRBD1	TRBJ1-5	TGTGCCAGCAGCTTAGAGGGGCCCGGGACAGGGTTGAATCAGCCCCAGCATTTT	CASSLEGPGTGLNQPQHF
.	TRBV3-1	.	TRBJ2-1	TGTGCCAGCACAAGGACCAGGGGCAATGAGCAGTTCTTC	CASTRTRGNEQFF
.	TRBV20-1	TRBD2	TRBJ2-7	TGCAGCGCTAGAAATCTAGCGGGAGACTACGAGCAGTACTTC	CSARNLAGDYEQYF
few	TRBV12-3/TRBV12-4	.	TRBJ2-5	TGTGCCAGCAGTGGGGGCCCCCAGGGCGGAAAGGGAGAGACCCAGTACTTC	CASSGGPQGGKGETQYF
.	TRBV2	TRBD1	TRBJ1-6	TGTGCCAGCAGTGGGACAGGGAGCTCCTATAATTCACCCCTCCACTTT	CASSGTGSSYNSPLHF
.	TRBV12-3/TRBV12-4	TRBD2	TRBJ2-2	TGTGCCAGCAGTTCGACTAGCGGGGAGTTCGGGGAGCTGTTTTTT	CASSSTSGEFGELFF
few	TRBV18	.	TRBJ2-3	TGTGCCAGCTCACAACCGGGTCGAAATACGCAGTATTTT	CASSQPGRNTQYF
few	TRBV12-3/TRBV12-4	TRBD1	TRBJ2-1	TGTGCCAGCAGTCCCTGGACAGGGGAAAACAATGAGCAGTTCTTC	CASSPWTGENNEQFF
few	TRBV5-1	.	TRBJ2-7	TGCGCCAGCAGCTCCGACAGGTTCCTATACGAGCAGTACTTC	CASSSDRFLYEQYF
.	TRBV4-3	.	TRBJ1-4	TGCGCCAGCAGCCAAGACACAGGGCCTAATGAAAAACTGTTTTTT	CASSQDTGPNEKLFF